A selection of T cell receptor beta chains follows, all from one sample in a study of T cells in Graves' hyperthyroidism and ophthalmopathy. TCRdb ran MiXCR on the multiplex PCR reads and lists one entry per CDR3 protein. In the table there are 500,000 to 600,000 distinct CDR3 sequences, 46% of which are singletons. The source material was peripheral blood or thyroid tissue (not recorded which). The receptors come from an adult woman with Graves' disease, either hyperthyroidism or ophthalmopathy (not recorded which). Each CDR3 is given with its conserved first and last residue. D genes are given only for firm matches. Expanded clones are given a class, and other clones once, few, many or no size at all.

V	J	size	D	CDR3	DNA
TRBV24-1	TRBJ2-7	many	NA	CATSDRTGYHEQYF	TGTGCCACCAGTGACAGAACAGGGTACCACGAGCAGTACTTC
TRBV20-1	TRBJ2-7	NA	NA	CSARDGEQYF	TGCAGTGCTAGAGACGGGGAGCAGTACTTC
TRBV2	TRBJ1-1	many	NA	CASIPGTLGATEAFF	TGTGCCAGCATCCCTGGGACATTGGGGGCCACTGAAGCTTTCTTT
TRBV18	TRBJ1-5	few	NA	CASSPTDVSNQPQHF	TGTGCCAGCTCACCGACAGACGTTAGCAATCAGCCCCAGCATTTT
TRBV4-1	TRBJ1-2	many	NA	CASSSRQTANYGYTF	TGCGCCAGCAGCTCCCGACAGACCGCTAACTATGGCTACACCTTC
TRBV9	TRBJ1-1	NA	NA	CASSAMLDRPEVNTEAFF	TGTGCCAGCAGCGCTATGCTAGACAGGCCCGAGGTTAACACTGAAGCTTTCTTT
TRBV7-9	TRBJ1-2	NA	TRBD1	CASNSQGVVYGYTF	TGTGCCAGCAACTCCCAGGGGGTCGTCTATGGCTACACCTTC
TRBV4-2	TRBJ2-2	many	NA	CASGTGITGELFF	TGTGCCAGCGGAACCGGGATCACCGGGGAGCTGTTTTTT
TRBV20-1	TRBJ2-5	many	NA	CSARDMVYLGRGKKTQYF	TGCAGTGCTAGAGATATGGTTTATTTGGGCAGGGGTAAAAAGACCCAGTACTTC
TRBV24-1	TRBJ2-5	NA	NA	CATSELVETQYF	TGTGCCACCAGTGAATTGGTAGAGACCCAGTACTTC
TRBV24-1	TRBJ2-1	NA	TRBD2	CATRASGERDLYNEQFF	TGTGCCACCAGGGCGTCCGGGGAGCGGGACCTCTACAATGAGCAGTTCTTC
TRBV20-1	TRBJ2-5	NA	TRBD2	CSAGGAGGSETQYF	TGCAGTGCTGGGGGAGCGGGGGGCTCAGAGACCCAGTACTTC
TRBV12-3/TRBV12-4	TRBJ1-1	NA	NA	CASSFVEGITEAFF	TGTGCCAGCAGTTTTGTAGAGGGTATCACTGAAGCTTTCTTT
TRBV20-1	TRBJ2-7	many	NA	CSARDPGRTAYEQYF	TGCAGTGCTAGAGATCCCGGCAGGACCGCCTACGAGCAGTACTTC
TRBV12-3/TRBV12-4	TRBJ1-2	NA	TRBD1	CASSRDSVIQANYGYTF	TGTGCCAGCAGTCGGGACAGCGTTATACAGGCTAACTATGGCTACACCTTC
TRBV6-1	TRBJ1-6	many	NA	CASSPQLDAYNSPLHF	TGTGCCAGCAGTCCGCAGCTTGATGCCTATAATTCACCCCTCCACTTT
TRBV7-9	TRBJ1-1	many	TRBD1	CASSAQGGLSPEAFF	TGTGCCAGCAGCGCGCAGGGGGGGCTTTCACCAGAAGCTTTCTTT
TRBV7-9	TRBJ1-1	NA	NA	CASSLGRANEAFF	TGTGCCAGCAGCTTAGGCAGGGCTAATGAAGCTTTCTTT
TRBV25-1	TRBJ2-5	NA	TRBD1	CASRPGQHQETQYF	TGTGCCAGCAGACCGGGACAGCACCAAGAGACCCAGTACTTC
TRBV10-3	TRBJ1-4	NA	NA	CAISASGINEKLFF	TGTGCCATCAGTGCGTCAGGGATTAATGAAAAACTGTTTTTT
TRBV6-5	TRBJ1-2	NA	NA	CATWDDNSYGYTF	TGTGCCACCTGGGACGACAACTCCTATGGCTACACCTTC
TRBV7-8	TRBJ1-5	NA	NA	CASSLVGLAGGQETQHF	TGTGCCAGCAGCTTAGTGGGACTAGCGGGAGGGCAAGAGACCCAGCATTTT
TRBV7-9	TRBJ2-5	many	NA	CASREGAETQYF	TGTGCCAGCAGGGAGGGAGCAGAGACCCAGTACTTC
TRBV4-1	TRBJ2-5	once	TRBD1	CASSHTQGEETQYF	TGCGCCAGCAGCCATACCCAGGGGGAAGAGACCCAGTACTTC
TRBV7-8	TRBJ1-1	NA	NA	CASSLTTLDTEAFF	TGTGCCAGCAGCTTAACGACGCTGGACACTGAAGCTTTCTTT
TRBV5-1	TRBJ1-1	many	NA	CASNGPTEAFF	TGCGCCAGCAACGGACCGACGGAAGCTTTCTTT
TRBV12-3/TRBV12-4	TRBJ1-5	many	TRBD1	CASSATGGAQPQHF	TGTGCCAGCAGCGCTACAGGGGGCGCTCAGCCCCAGCATTTT
TRBV7-8	TRBJ2-7	many	TRBD2	CASSLVGLAGYEQYF	TGTGCCAGCAGCTTAGTGGGACTAGCGGGATACGAGCAGTACTTC
TRBV20-1	TRBJ1-5	NA	NA	CSAGDDLGHF	TGCAGTGCTGGGGACGACTTAGGGCATTTT
TRBV25-1	TRBJ2-7	once	TRBD1	CASSGTGITYEQYF	TGTGCCAGCAGTGGGACAGGAATTACCTACGAGCAGTACTTC
TRBV5-8	TRBJ1-1	NA	NA	CASSFHTGRNTEAFF	TGTGCCAGCAGCTTCCACACGGGGAGGAACACTGAAGCTTTCTTT
TRBV2	TRBJ1-4	many	NA	CASSPGSGWEKLFF	TGTGCCAGCAGCCCAGGGAGTGGATGGGAAAAACTGTTTTTT
TRBV20-1	TRBJ2-5	NA	NA	CSASSAGEETQYF	TGCAGTGCTAGTAGCGCAGGAGAAGAGACCCAGTACTTC
TRBV3-1	TRBJ1-1	NA	NA	CASSQDRDRTEASF	TGTGCCAGCAGCCAAGATAGGGATAGAACTGAAGCTTCCTTT
TRBV4-1	TRBJ1-5	many	TRBD1	CASSQVGTGRGGQPQHF	TGCGCCAGCAGCCAAGTGGGGACAGGCCGGGGGGGACAGCCCCAGCATTTT
TRBV5-1	TRBJ1-1	many	NA	CASSLVQAMMNTEAFF	TGCGCCAGCAGCTTGGTCCAGGCAATGATGAACACTGAAGCTTTCTTT
TRBV20-1	TRBJ2-5	once	TRBD1	CSDSGGKDGYQETQYF	TGCAGTGACTCAGGGGGAAAGGATGGCTACCAAGAGACCCAGTACTTC
TRBV4-3	TRBJ2-5	NA	NA	CASSQDLGGTQYF	TGCGCCAGCAGCCAAGATTTGGGGGGGACCCAGTACTTC
TRBV5-4	TRBJ2-6	many	NA	CASSPRPLSGANVLTF	TGTGCCAGCAGCCCGCGACCACTCTCTGGGGCCAACGTCCTGACTTTC
TRBV15	TRBJ1-2	NA	NA	CATSRDLGKNYGYTF	TGTGCCACCAGCAGAGATCTAGGCAAGAACTATGGCTACACCTTC
TRBV15	TRBJ2-2	NA	TRBD1	CATSSDQGAVGELFF	TGTGCCACCAGCAGCGACCAGGGGGCGGTGGGGGAGCTGTTTTTT
TRBV5-1	TRBJ2-7	many	NA	CASSLDGGGPYEQYF	TGCGCCAGCAGCTTGGATGGGGGAGGCCCCTACGAGCAGTACTTC
TRBV6-6	TRBJ2-2	few	TRBD2	CASSLARRLAVNTGELFF	TGTGCCAGCAGTTTGGCGAGGAGACTAGCGGTTAACACCGGGGAGCTGTTTTTT
TRBV20-1	TRBJ1-5	NA	NA	CSASGRDRQPQHF	TGCAGTGCTAGTGGGAGGGATCGTCAGCCCCAGCATTTT
TRBV9	TRBJ2-7	few	TRBD2	CASSILAGAGEQYF	TGTGCCAGCAGTATCTTAGCGGGAGCGGGCGAGCAGTACTTC
TRBV7-2	TRBJ1-3	many	NA	CASSPGIWVSGNTIYF	TGTGCCAGCAGCCCAGGCATTTGGGTTTCTGGAAACACCATATATTTT
TRBV28	TRBJ1-1	few	NA	CASSLRGGPDTEAFF	TGTGCCAGCAGTTTGAGGGGGGGTCCTGACACTGAAGCTTTCTTT
TRBV9	TRBJ2-7	NA	TRBD1	CASSVGTGLYEQYF	TGTGCCAGCAGCGTCGGGACAGGGTTGTACGAGCAGTACTTC
TRBV2	TRBJ2-5	NA	NA	CASSLGYSYNQPQYF	TGTGCCAGCAGCTTAGGTTACAGCTACAATCAGCCCCAGTACTTC
TRBV18	TRBJ1-3	few	NA	CASSPRDSGSGNTIYF	TGTGCCAGCTCACCTCGGGACTCCGGCTCTGGAAACACCATATATTTT
TRBV19	TRBJ2-7	many	TRBD2	CASSQTSGRSYEQYF	TGTGCCAGTAGTCAGACTAGCGGGAGGTCCTACGAGCAGTACTTC
TRBV29-1	TRBJ2-5	NA	NA	CSVVTQVQETQYF	TGCAGCGTTGTAACTCAAGTCCAAGAGACCCAGTACTTC
TRBV6-5	TRBJ1-2	many	TRBD1	CASRTGIDYGYTF	TGTGCCAGCCGGACAGGAATAGACTATGGCTACACCTTC
TRBV5-1	TRBJ2-2	NA	NA	CASSSYMGQGHGEPFF	TGCGCCAGCAGCTCCTACATGGGGCAGGGGCACGGGGAGCCGTTTTTT
TRBV29-1	TRBJ2-5	once	TRBD1	CSVESPGTGIKTQYF	TGCAGCGTTGAATCTCCCGGGACAGGAATTAAGACCCAGTACTTC